Sequencing of this TCR beta chain was carried out in a study of T cell changes during pregnancy in multiple sclerosis. The table lists this clone with a count of one. CDR3 size: 15 residues. Germline loops: CDR1 LNHDA, CDR2 SQIVND (reference sequence). V was clipped by 6 bases and J by 0 bases, with 14 bases between them. The table came from immunoSEQ multiplex PCR; TCRdb's copy has only in-frame clones and leaves some out. The data contain roughly 45,000 clones, under 90% of them singletons. This TCR derives from a female donor in good health, enrolled as a control in a pregnancy study. This material consisted of peripheral blood, taken in the second trimester of pregnancy. The chain recombines TRBV19 with TRBJ1-2, with D possibly matching TRBD1 (5 bases). CDR3: CASSQQVLANYGYTF. CDR3 nucleotides: TGTGCCAGTAGCCAACAGGTCCTAGCTAACTATGGCTACACCTTC.